Below are 8 T cell receptor beta chains sequenced from a single sample in a study of shared clonotypes between healthy human individuals. Assay: immunoSEQ multiplex PCR; the TCRdb copy retains only in-frame clones and omits some. The data contain a few million clones, around nine tenths of them singletons. Material for sequencing was naive CD4+ T cells sorted from blood. Subset given: CD45RA+ positively selected. The receptor set was obtained from a man aged 18 to 35 in good health.

The gene calls are TRBV5-1 and TRBJ1-4; TRBD1 aligns across 9 bases. V lost 4 bases to trimming and J lost 5 bases; unmatched junction nucleotides: 9. Germline CDR1 and CDR2: SGHRS and YFSETQ. The CDR3 totals 16 residues. The chain's CDR3 is CASSQNPGQGNEKLFF. CDR3 bases: TGCGCCAGCAGCCAGAACCCGGGACAGGGCAATGAAAAACTGTTTTTT.

The CDR3 nucleotides are TGCAGCGTTGGGATGAGGGGCGGGGACGAGCAGTACTTC. As protein: CSVGMRGGDEQYF. The chain joins TRBV29-1 to TRBJ2-7; D may be TRBD2 (6 bases). The germline V and J ends were trimmed by 4 bases and 5 bases, with 15 bases remaining between them. The CDR3 loop spans 13 amino acids. From germline, CDR1 is SQVTM and CDR2 ANQGSEA.

This chain uses TRBV18 with TRBJ2-7; TRBD1 might be the D (6 bases). CDR1 is KGHSH and CDR2 is LQKENI in the germline V gene. The V end lost 6 bases, the J end lost 5 bases, and 11 bases lay between the germline ends. The CDR3 is made up of 12 amino acids. The CDR3, as DNA: TGTGCCAGCTCTGTAAACAGGGACGAGCAGTACTTC. It yields the protein CASSVNRDEQYF.

The genes are TRBV6-6 and TRBJ1-4; D may be TRBD1 (6 bases). The CDR3 extends over 14 amino acids. Germline assignment: CDR1 MNHNY and CDR2 SVGAGI (reference sequence). Deletions cut 5 bases from V and 8 bases from J, with 15 bases between. The CDR3 spells CASSGWGHGEKLFF. The CDR3 bases are TGTGCCAGCAGTGGCTGGGGGCATGGCGAAAAACTGTTTTTT.

In DNA, the CDR3 is TGTGCCAGCAGCCTCTTAGGACAGGCGAGCTCTGGGGCCAACGTCCTGACTTTC. Translation gives CASSLLGQASSGANVLTF. This chain links TRBV11-2 with TRBJ2-6; 7 bases align to TRBD1. Germline V gene data show CDR1 as SGHAT and CDR2 as FQNNGV. The J segment lost 0 bases and the V segment lost 5 bases, leaving 10 bases of the junction unmatched. The CDR3 extends over 18 amino acids.

The chain has TRBV5-4 and TRBJ2-2; D may correspond to TRBD1 or TRBD2 (6 bases each). This CDR3 is built from 17 residues. Germline V gene data show CDR1 as SGHNT and CDR2 as YYREEE (reference sequence). V was clipped by 4 bases and J by 1 base, with 17 bases between them. CDR3 protein: CASSPLRGTLNTGELFF. The CDR3 DNA sequence: TGTGCCAGCAGCCCCCTTAGGGGGACTTTGAACACCGGGGAGCTGTTTTTT.

This clone showed up just a few times. The same CDR3 can be traced to other DNA sequences in this sample. This chain joins TRBV5-1 and TRBJ2-7, with D possibly being TRBD1 (6 bases). The CDR3 sequence is 14 residues long. Per the germline V gene, CDR1 is SGHRS and CDR2 is YFSETQ. V was shortened by 0 bases and J by 2 bases, with 9 bases between the two germline ends. The CDR3 nucleotides read TGCGCCAGCAGCTTGGAACAGGGCCCCTACGAGCAGTACTTC. Residues: CASSLEQGPYEQYF.

This clone was seen only once. The sample holds other DNA sequences that translate to the same CDR3. The chain carries TRBV6-5 and TRBJ2-3, with D possibly being TRBD1 or TRBD2 (5 bases each). Germline CDR1 reads MNHEY; CDR2 reads SVGAGI. V was pared by 6 bases and J by 0 bases, with 7 bases between. CDR3 length equals 13 residues. The CDR3 DNA is TGTGCCAGCAGCCGGGGCAGCACAGATACGCAGTATTTT. It codes for CASSRGSTDTQYF.